A selection of T cell receptor beta chains follows, all from one sample in a study of shared T cell receptors in the human thymus. This table comes from immunoSEQ multiplex PCR, and its TCRdb copy is limited to in-frame clones, with some not included. Here the sample spans 500,000 to 750,000 clones, 70% to 90% being singletons. These data also featured in a second study, about human thymus T cells.

Sequencing input: thymocytes. Source of these receptors: a boy less than two years old with a congenital heart defect. Both conserved end residues are part of each CDR3. The D gene is left open where the match is weak. Only part of the rows carry a size: once, few, many, or a class if the clone is expanded.

cdr3_aa: CASRFLLGQGSGANVLTF; cdr3_nt: TGTGCCAGCAGATTCCTCCTGGGACAGGGCTCTGGGGCCAACGTCCTGACTTTC; j_call: TRBJ2-6; v_call: TRBV27; d_call: TRBD1; clone_size: NA
cdr3_aa: CASSLPGTEDGYTF; cdr3_nt: TGCGCCAGCAGCTTGCCGGGGACAGAGGATGGCTACACCTTC; j_call: TRBJ1-2; v_call: TRBV5-1; d_call: TRBD1; clone_size: NA
cdr3_aa: CASSLVGLASSYEQYF; cdr3_nt: TGTGCCAGCAGCTTAGTTGGGCTAGCGAGCTCCTACGAGCAGTACTTC; j_call: TRBJ2-7; v_call: TRBV7-8; d_call: NA; clone_size: NA
cdr3_aa: CASSDDGSDNEQFF; cdr3_nt: TGTGCCAGCAGTGACGACGGGAGCGACAATGAGCAGTTCTTC; j_call: TRBJ2-1; v_call: TRBV6-4; d_call: NA; clone_size: NA
cdr3_aa: CASSSGIRTGPELGEKLFF; cdr3_nt: TGTGCCAGCAGTTCAGGAATTCGGACAGGGCCCGAATTAGGTGAAAAACTGTTTTTT; j_call: TRBJ1-4; v_call: TRBV28; d_call: TRBD1; clone_size: NA
cdr3_aa: CASSDSGWGNEQFF; cdr3_nt: TGTGCCAGCAGCGATAGCGGTTGGGGCAATGAGCAGTTCTTC; j_call: TRBJ2-1; v_call: TRBV11-3; d_call: NA; clone_size: NA
cdr3_aa: CASSPAGEGEKLFF; cdr3_nt: TGTGCCAGCTCACCGGCGGGGGAAGGGGAAAAACTGTTTTTT; j_call: TRBJ1-4; v_call: TRBV18; d_call: NA; clone_size: NA
cdr3_aa: CASSPDLRTSGSGGNEQFF; cdr3_nt: TGTGCCAGCAGCCCCGACCTTCGGACTAGCGGTTCGGGGGGGAATGAGCAGTTCTTC; j_call: TRBJ2-1; v_call: TRBV7-9; d_call: TRBD2; clone_size: once
cdr3_aa: CASSQDDRACGYTF; cdr3_nt: TGCGCCAGCAGCCAAGACGACAGGGCCTGTGGCTACACCTTC; j_call: TRBJ1-2; v_call: TRBV4-3; d_call: TRBD1; clone_size: NA
cdr3_aa: CASSLAGWGTSGSYEQYF; cdr3_nt: TGTGCCAGCAGCTTGGCGGGGTGGGGGACTAGCGGGAGTTACGAGCAGTACTTC; j_call: TRBJ2-7; v_call: TRBV5-6; d_call: TRBD2; clone_size: NA
cdr3_aa: CASSREAGEGGELFF; cdr3_nt: TGCGCCAGCAGCCGCGAGGCGGGAGAAGGCGGGGAGCTGTTTTTT; j_call: TRBJ2-2; v_call: TRBV4-3; d_call: TRBD2; clone_size: NA
cdr3_aa: CASSWEASSYEQYF; cdr3_nt: TGCGCCAGCAGTTGGGAGGCTAGCTCCTACGAGCAGTACTTC; j_call: TRBJ2-7; v_call: TRBV4-3; d_call: NA; clone_size: NA
cdr3_aa: CASSPRDTDEQYF; cdr3_nt: TGTGCCAGCAGTCCCCGGGACACTGACGAGCAGTACTTC; j_call: TRBJ2-7; v_call: TRBV6-5; d_call: NA; clone_size: NA
cdr3_aa: CASSLALASTDTQYF; cdr3_nt: TGTGCCAGCAGCTTAGCATTGGCTAGCACAGATACGCAGTATTTT; j_call: TRBJ2-3; v_call: TRBV7-9; d_call: NA; clone_size: NA
cdr3_aa: CASSRSQGSDGYTF; cdr3_nt: TGTGCCAGCAGCCGCTCCCAGGGATCGGATGGCTACACCTTC; j_call: TRBJ1-2; v_call: TRBV2; d_call: NA; clone_size: NA
cdr3_aa: CASSLDRAHEQFF; cdr3_nt: TGTGCCAGCAGCTTGGACAGGGCCCATGAGCAGTTCTTC; j_call: TRBJ2-1; v_call: TRBV5-8; d_call: NA; clone_size: NA
cdr3_aa: CASRAGTGNGYTF; cdr3_nt: TGTGCCAGCAGGGCCGGGACAGGGAATGGCTACACCTTC; j_call: TRBJ1-2; v_call: TRBV5-6; d_call: TRBD1; clone_size: NA
cdr3_aa: CASSHLQESNTGELFF; cdr3_nt: TGCGCCAGCAGCCACTTACAGGAATCGAACACCGGGGAGCTGTTTTTT; j_call: TRBJ2-2; v_call: TRBV4-1; d_call: NA; clone_size: NA
cdr3_aa: CATSAGTESYGYTF; cdr3_nt: TGTGCCACCTCAGCCGGGACTGAGTCCTATGGCTACACCTTC; j_call: TRBJ1-2; v_call: TRBV19; d_call: NA; clone_size: few
cdr3_aa: CAWSASTSGEHYEQYF; cdr3_nt: TGTGCCTGGAGTGCGTCGACTAGCGGGGAACACTACGAGCAGTACTTC; j_call: TRBJ2-7; v_call: TRBV30; d_call: TRBD2; clone_size: NA